These 26 T cell receptor beta chains share one sample of origin, sequenced in a study of molecular identifiers for immune sequencing clone quantification. TCRdb analysed the PCR reads with MiXCR anew, one entry per CDR3 protein. The sample records roughly 93,000 distinct CDR3 sequences, 15% to 20% being singletons. Sequencing was performed on naive CD8+ T cells from blood, with Jurkat cell RNA spiked in. This sample's subset: FACS-sorted CD8+CD4-CCR7+CD45RA+ naive T cells. The receptors come from a human donor in good health. Some libraries in this study had Jurkat cell RNA spiked in.

This clonotype was detected ten times or more. The chain couples TRBV18 to TRBJ2-1, with D unresolved. Germline V gene lookup returns CDR1 KGHSH and CDR2 LQKENI. With 3 bases removed from V and 7 bases from J, the gap between germline ends came to 16 bases. This CDR3 is 15 amino acids long. The CDR3 loop reads CASSPPGPGWNEQFF. The CDR3 DNA reads as TGTGCCAGCTCACCGCCCGGCCCGGGTTGGAATGAGCAGTTCTTC.

This clonotype came up many times. The chain is built from TRBV30 and TRBJ2-2; a possible D gene is TRBD2 (6 bases). V shed 5 bases and J shed 0 bases, with 13 bases lying between them. The CDR3 spans 15 residues. Germline CDR1 GTSNPN, CDR2 SVGIG (reference sequence). CDR3: CAWQPGLSNTGELFF. The CDR3 coding sequence is TGTGCCTGGCAACCGGGACTGTCGAACACCGGGGAGCTGTTTTTT.

This clonotype was counted at least ten times. The germline gene is not matched at one end of the junction; a read error may be the cause. The chain employs TRBV9 and TRBJ2-1; 8 bases agree with TRBD2. This CDR3 is 16 amino acids long. The germline gives CDR1 SGDLS, CDR2 YYNGEE. The CDR3 spells CASTSGGGGRDNEKFF. CDR3 nucleotides: TGTGCCAGCACCAGCGGGGGAGGAGGTCGCGACAATGAGAAGTTCTTC. The full variable domain, with the rest looked up from reference TRBV9 and TRBJ2-1, is DSGVTQTPKHLITATGQRVTLRCSPRSGDLSVYWYQQSLDQGLQFLIQYYNGEERAKGNILERFSAQQFPDLHSELNLSSLELGDSALYFCASTSGGGGRDNEKFFGPGTRLTVL.

This clonotype was detected many times. This chain's CDR3 is CAWSVQGLLNTGELFF. The CDR3 bases are TGTGCCTGGAGTGTACAGGGCCTATTGAACACCGGGGAGCTGTTTTTT. The chain combines TRBV30 with TRBJ2-2, with a possible D match to TRBD1 (6 bases). V lost 0 bases, J lost 1 base, and 12 bases lay in between. The germline CDR1 and CDR2 sequences are GTSNPN and SVGIG (reference sequence). The CDR3 sequence is 16 residues long.

As regards this clonotype: The junction departs from the called germline gene at one end, perhaps through a read error. The chain couples TRBV12-3 or TRBV12-4 to TRBJ2-3; tentatively, D is TRBD2 (5 bases). The CDR3 totals 17 residues. CDR3 amino acids: CAGSLGSPYYSTDTQYF. The CDR3 nucleotides are TGTGCCGGCAGTTTAGGGAGTCCCTACTATAGCACAGATACGCAGTATTTT.

This clonotype showed up many times. V gene TRBV19 combines with J gene TRBJ2-7, with TRBD1 matching over 10 bases. This CDR3 comprises 14 residues. V was pared by 5 bases and J by 3 bases, with 4 bases of the junction left unmatched. Germline assignment: CDR1 LNHDA and CDR2 SQIVND (reference sequence). CDR3 nucleotide sequence: TGTGCCAGTAGTCCCGGGACAGGGGACTACGAGCAGTACTTC. It encodes CASSPGTGDYEQYF. The whole variable domain, remainder taken from reference TRBV19 and TRBJ2-7, is DGGITQSPKYLFRKEGQNVTLSCEQNLNHDAMYWYRQDPGQGLRLIYYSQIVNDFQKGDIAEGYSVSREKKESFPLTVTSAQKNPTAFYLCASSPGTGDYEQYFGPGTRLTVT.

This clonotype showed up many times. This sequence joins TRBV9 and TRBJ2-7, with 10 bases identical to TRBD2. The CDR3 totals 19 residues. V trimming: 4 bases; J trimming: 1 base; junction bases outside the gene matches: 17. The germline V gene encodes CDR1 SGDLS and CDR2 YYNGEE. In DNA form, the CDR3 reads TGTGCCAGCAGCTCCCGATCGGGGCTAGCGGGAGTTTGGTCCTACGAGCAGTACTTC. Translating gives CASSSRSGLAGVWSYEQYF.

This clonotype has ten or more counts. The chain employs TRBV10-3 and TRBJ2-5; 11 bases align to TRBD2. Germline-derived CDR1 and CDR2 are ENHRY and SYGVKD. The ends lost 3 bases at V and 2 bases at J; junction bases unmatched: 5. The CDR3 totals 16 residues. The DNA of the CDR3 is TGTGCCATCAGTGACATAGCGGGGGGGGTTCAAGAGACCCAGTACTTC. Translated: CAISDIAGGVQETQYF.

About this clonotype: Just one base apart from a much larger clone, this may be a read error. The gene calls are TRBV19 and TRBJ2-3; 7 nucleotides align to TRBD2. Germline V gene lookup returns CDR1 LNHDA and CDR2 SQIVND (reference sequence). Trimming cost V 7 bases and J 2 bases; bases outside gene matches: 9. The CDR3 extends over 15 amino acids. CDR3 sequence: CASTETSADTDTQYF. CDR3 DNA: TGTGCCAGTACCGAAACTAGCGCAGACACAGATACGCAGTATTTT. Filled out from reference TRBV19 and TRBJ2-3, the complete variable domain reads DGGITQSPKYLFRKEGQNVTLSCEQNLNHDAMYWYRQDPGQGLRLIYYSQIVNDFQKGDIAEGYSVSREKKESFPLTVTSAQKNPTAFYLCASTETSADTDTQYFGPGTRLTVL.

This clonotype was counted many times. V is TRBV30 and J is TRBJ2-1; the match to TRBD2 covers 8 bases. Germline V gene data show CDR1 as GTSNPN and CDR2 as SVGIG (reference sequence). CDR3 length: 16 amino acids. The V segment lost 0 bases and the J segment 6 bases; nucleotides outside the gene matches: 10. The CDR3 nucleotides read TGTGCCTGGAGTGTAAACGCGAGACTAGCGTGCAATGAGCAGTTCTTC. Its translation is CAWSVNARLACNEQFF. Full variable domain (rest looked up from reference TRBV30 and TRBJ2-1): SQTIHQWPATLVQPVGSPLSLECTVEGTSNPNLYWYRQAAGRGLQLLFYSVGIGQISSEVPQNLSASRPQDRQFILSSKKLLLSDSGFYLCAWSVNARLACNEQFFGPGTRLTVL.

Of note for this clonotype: Its ends do not fully match the called genes, so a read error is possible. This chain uses TRBV9 with TRBJ2-1; 7 bases are shared with TRBD1. Germline V gene sequence: CDR1 SGDLS, CDR2 YYNGEE. This CDR3 spans 15 amino acids. CDR3 amino acids: CAISAHRGAYNEQFF. The CDR3 nucleotides are TGTGCCATCAGCGCACACAGGGGAGCCTACAATGAGCAGTTCTTC.

Many counts were recorded for this clonotype. V is TRBV19 and J is TRBJ2-1; 12 bases fit TRBD2. CDR1 is LNHDA and CDR2 is SQIVND in the germline V gene (reference sequence). This CDR3 spans 15 amino acids. Trimming took 3 bases from V and 4 from J; bases not matched to a gene: 1. CDR3 in amino acids: CASSIGTSGYNEQFF. As DNA, the CDR3 is TGTGCCAGTAGTATTGGGACTAGCGGGTACAATGAGCAGTTCTTC.

Points on this clonotype: The junction departs from the called germline gene at one end, perhaps through a read error. This chain uses TRBV3-1 with TRBJ2-1; no reliable D call. CDR1 and CDR2 (germline): LGHDT, YNNKEL (reference sequence). The CDR3 sequence is 22 residues long. The CDR3 loop is CASSQGTWIERDFTGYYNEQSF. The CDR3 DNA reads TGTGCCAGCAGCCAAGGTACGTGGATAGAGCGTGATTTCACCGGGTACTACAATGAGCAGTCCTTC.

In its sample, this clonotype was seen many times. The rearrangement joins TRBV4-3 to TRBJ2-1; the match to TRBD1 covers 8 bases. The CDR3 has 16 amino acids. Per germline, CDR1 LGHNA and CDR2 YSLEER. Trimming cost V 1 base and J 7 bases; bases outside gene matches: 9. The DNA for the CDR3 is TGCGCCAGCAGCCAAGGACGTGCCGGGACAGGTAATGAGCAGTTCTTC. It translates to CASSQGRAGTGNEQFF.

A remark on this clonotype: A much bigger clone sits one base away, suggesting this may be a read error. V gene TRBV6-2 or TRBV6-3 combines with J gene TRBJ2-2, with 8 bases identical to TRBD1. The CDR3 covers 14 residues. Germline-derived CDR1 and CDR2 are MNHEY and SVGEGT. The CDR3 DNA sequence: TGTGCCAGCAGTCCGTCGACAGGGGCCGGGGAGCTGCTTTTT. Its protein is CASSPSTGAGELLF.

This clonotype was seen many times. V is TRBV2 and J is TRBJ1-1; no clear D gene. Trimming took 1 base from V and 11 from J, leaving 11 bases between them. From germline, CDR1 is SNHLY and CDR2 FYNNEI. The CDR3 covers 12 residues. The DNA of the CDR3 is TGTGCCAGCAGTGAAGGCGGTCTTTGGGCTTTCTTT. Translated, it gives CASSEGGLWAFF.

This clonotype has at least ten counts. The rearrangement joins TRBV7-8 to TRBJ1-2; no firm D call. Trimming left V 2 bases short and J 1 base short, with 17 bases between. The CDR3 has 17 residues. Germline V lookup: CDR1 SGHVS, CDR2 FQNEAQ. This CDR3 reads CASSLRQTPGFNYGYTF. The CDR3 DNA reads as TGTGCCAGCAGCTTAAGACAAACACCCGGATTTAACTATGGCTACACCTTC.

This clonotype was detected ten times or more. A junction end diverges from the germline sequence, so it may reflect a read error. The chain links TRBV23-1 to TRBJ1-5, with no clear D. TRBV23-1 is classed as an ORF, of uncertain function. This CDR3 comprises 16 residues. For the CDR3, the DNA is TGCGCCAGCAGTCAACCCGGCGGCGGCCCCAATCAGCCCCAGCGTTTT. This sequence encodes CASSQPGGGPNQPQRF.

At least ten counts were recorded for this clonotype. This rearrangement joins TRBV20-1 to TRBJ2-5; D ambiguous. V was pared by 1 base and J by 1 base, with 7 bases between. Germline V gene data show CDR1 as DFQATT and CDR2 as SNEGSKA (reference sequence). CDR3 length: 13 amino acids. The CDR3 here is CSARVRGQETQYF. CDR3 nucleotide sequence: TGCAGTGCTAGAGTCAGAGGCCAAGAGACCCAGTACTTC.

This clonotype was counted many times. The chain has TRBV28 and TRBJ1-1, with D unresolved. There are 12 residues in the CDR3. CDR1 is MDHEN, CDR2 SYDVKM, per germline. Trimming took 5 bases from V and 1 from J, leaving 5 bases between them. CDR3 sequence (DNA): TGTGCCAGCAGTCCAGGGAACACTGAAGCTTTCTTT. Its protein is CASSPGNTEAFF.

This clonotype was recorded many times. The CDR3 loop reads CASSLAGDEAFF. CDR3 in DNA: TGTGCCAGCAGCTTAGCGGGGGATGAAGCTTTCTTT. This chain connects TRBV7-9 to TRBJ1-1, with a tentative D call TRBD1 (5 bases). The germline V and J ends were trimmed by 0 bases and 7 bases, with 6 bases remaining between them. The length of the CDR3 is 12 residues. Germline V gives CDR1 SEHNR, CDR2 FQNEAQ (reference sequence).

Details on this clonotype: A clone one base away is much larger, so this may be a read error. V usage is TRBV6-5 and J usage is TRBJ2-3; no definite D call. The germline gives CDR1 MNHEY, CDR2 SVGAGI. The CDR3 totals 10 residues. CDR3 coding DNA: TGTGTCAGCAAAGCAGATACGCAGTATTTT. Translating it yields CVSKADTQYF.

This clonotype was picked up many times. This chain connects TRBV25-1 to TRBJ1-1, with 12 bases that match TRBD1. There are 16 residues in the CDR3. J lost 7 bases, V lost 2 bases, and 8 bases had no gene match. CDR1 is MGHDK, CDR2 SYGVNS, per germline. The CDR3 here is CASSEGAGTGGVEAFF. The CDR3 bases are TGTGCCAGCAGTGAAGGCGCAGGGACAGGGGGCGTTGAAGCTTTCTTT.

A word on this clonotype: This may arise from a read error, as a much more abundant clone is one base away. The V gene is TRBV7-6, the J gene TRBJ2-5; no firm D call. Germline loops: CDR1 SGHVS, CDR2 FNYEAQ. Trimming removed 2 bases from V and 5 bases from J, with 9 bases in between. The CDR3 covers 13 residues. The DNA of the CDR3 is TGTGCCAGCAGCTTACTGGGGTCGGAGACCCAGTACTTC. It is translated as CASSLLGSETQYF.

J is TRBJ1-5 and V is TRBV5-8; D not certain. Germline CDR1 SGHTS, CDR2 YDEGEE. The CDR3 is 11 residues long. Trimming removed 4 bases at V and 7 bases at J, with 6 bases between. CDR3 in DNA: TGTGCCAGCAGCCCTTCGCAGCCCCAGCATTTT. Its translation is CASSPSQPQHF.

This clonotype was counted many times. The chain employs TRBV12-3 or TRBV12-4 and TRBJ1-1; 8 positions match TRBD1. J gave up 5 bases and V 8 bases, and 10 bases lay outside the gene matches. This CDR3 region has 14 residues. Here the CDR3 reads CASQGQGAGTEAFF. The CDR3 DNA is TGTGCCAGCCAAGGGCAGGGGGCAGGAACTGAAGCTTTCTTT.